This T cell receptor beta chain was sequenced in a study of vaccination effects on CD4 cells after COVID-19. General observations from the study: Late after vaccination, infection- and vaccine-induced clones showed marked clonal contraction.

Libraries were prepared by immunoSEQ multiplex PCR; TCRdb keeps only in-frame clonotypes and omits some of them. Of about 66,000 clones in the sample, about 80% were seen once. This clone was observed a handful of times. The antigen is undetermined. In germline, CDR1 is SGHTA, CDR2 FQGNSA. The CDR3 is made up of 14 amino acids. V was cut by 4 bases and J by 11 bases, with 20 bases left in between. Antigen-specific CD4+ T cells were expanded (with viral peptide pools) by the ViraFEST assay ahead of sequencing. Culture proceeded for more than nine days, and CD4+ T cells were then isolated. The cohort was immunized with two doses of either the BNT162b2 or mRNA-1273 vaccine. Prior SARS-CoV-2 infection was absent in the vaccine recipients, as shown by negative nucleocapsid antibodies. In the cultures, half the medium was exchanged for IL-2 medium on days 3 and 7.

This chain uses TRBV7-2 with TRBJ1-1; no reliable D call. This receptor was identified in a human donor who received a COVID-19 vaccine. The source was CD4+ T cells from PBMCs cultured with HCoV-OC43 spike peptides, collected after COVID-19 vaccination. As for subset: HCoV-OC43 spike overlapping peptide pool stimulation. The CDR3 is CASSSAVVLGWAFF. The CDR3 nucleotides are TGTGCCAGCAGCTCTGCCGTAGTACTGGGTTGGGCTTTCTTT.